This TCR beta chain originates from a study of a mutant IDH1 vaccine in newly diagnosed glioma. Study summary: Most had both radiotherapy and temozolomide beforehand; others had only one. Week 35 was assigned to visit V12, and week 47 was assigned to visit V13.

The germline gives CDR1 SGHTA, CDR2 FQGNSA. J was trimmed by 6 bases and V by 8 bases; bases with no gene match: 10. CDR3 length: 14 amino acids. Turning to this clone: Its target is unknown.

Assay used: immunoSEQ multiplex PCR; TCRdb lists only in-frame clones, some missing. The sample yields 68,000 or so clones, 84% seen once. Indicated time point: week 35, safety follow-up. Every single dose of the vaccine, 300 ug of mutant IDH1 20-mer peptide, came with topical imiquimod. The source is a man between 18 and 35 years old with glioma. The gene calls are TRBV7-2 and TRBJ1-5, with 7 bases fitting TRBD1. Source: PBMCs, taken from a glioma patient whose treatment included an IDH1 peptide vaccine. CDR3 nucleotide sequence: TGTGCCAGCGGAGAGAGACAGGGCGGTCAGCCCCAGCATTTT. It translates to CASGERQGGQPQHF.